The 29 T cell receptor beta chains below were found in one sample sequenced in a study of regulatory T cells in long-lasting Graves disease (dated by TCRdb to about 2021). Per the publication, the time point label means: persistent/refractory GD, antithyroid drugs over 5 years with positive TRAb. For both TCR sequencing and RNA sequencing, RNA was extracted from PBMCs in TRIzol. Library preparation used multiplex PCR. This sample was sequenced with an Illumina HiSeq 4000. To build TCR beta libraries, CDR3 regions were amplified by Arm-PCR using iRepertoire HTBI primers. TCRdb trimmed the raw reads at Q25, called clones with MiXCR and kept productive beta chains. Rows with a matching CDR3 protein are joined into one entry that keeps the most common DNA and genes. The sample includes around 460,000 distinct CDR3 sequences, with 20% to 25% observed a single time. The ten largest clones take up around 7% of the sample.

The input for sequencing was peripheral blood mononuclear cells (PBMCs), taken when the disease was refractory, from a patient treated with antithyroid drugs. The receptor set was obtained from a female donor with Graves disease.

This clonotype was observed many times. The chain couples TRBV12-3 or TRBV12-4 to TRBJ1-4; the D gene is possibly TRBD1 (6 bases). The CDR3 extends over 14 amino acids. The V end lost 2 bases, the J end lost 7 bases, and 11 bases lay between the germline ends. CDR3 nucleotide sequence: TGTGCCAGCAGTTTAAGGGGGGGGTTTGAAAAACTGTTTTTT. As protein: CASSLRGGFEKLFF.

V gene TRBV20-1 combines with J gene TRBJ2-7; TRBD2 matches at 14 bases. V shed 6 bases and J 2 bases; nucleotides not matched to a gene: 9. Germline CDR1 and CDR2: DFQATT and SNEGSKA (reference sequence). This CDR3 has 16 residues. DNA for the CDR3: TGCAGTGCCCTCGACGGGACTAGCGGGGGTACCTACGAGCAGTACTTC. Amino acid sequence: CSALDGTSGGTYEQYF.

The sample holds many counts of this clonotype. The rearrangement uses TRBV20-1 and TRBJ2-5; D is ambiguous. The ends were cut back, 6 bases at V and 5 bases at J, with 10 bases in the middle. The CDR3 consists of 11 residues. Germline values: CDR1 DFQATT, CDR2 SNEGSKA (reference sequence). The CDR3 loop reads CSANSQETQYF. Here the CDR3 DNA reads TGCAGTGCGAATAGTCAGGAGACCCAGTACTTC.

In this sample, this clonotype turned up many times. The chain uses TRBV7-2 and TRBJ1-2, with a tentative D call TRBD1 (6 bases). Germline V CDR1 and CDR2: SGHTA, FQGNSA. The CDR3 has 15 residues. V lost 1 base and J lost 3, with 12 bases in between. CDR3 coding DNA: TGTGCCAGCAGCTTAGGGCCAGGGGTGCACTATGGCTACACCTTC. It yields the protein CASSLGPGVHYGYTF.

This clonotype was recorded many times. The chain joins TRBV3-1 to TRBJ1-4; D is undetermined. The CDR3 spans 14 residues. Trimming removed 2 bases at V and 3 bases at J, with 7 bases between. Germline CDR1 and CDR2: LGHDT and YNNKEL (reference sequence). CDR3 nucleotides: TGTGCCAGCAGCCAAAGCAGTTCTAATGAAAAACTGTTTTTT. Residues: CASSQSSSNEKLFF.

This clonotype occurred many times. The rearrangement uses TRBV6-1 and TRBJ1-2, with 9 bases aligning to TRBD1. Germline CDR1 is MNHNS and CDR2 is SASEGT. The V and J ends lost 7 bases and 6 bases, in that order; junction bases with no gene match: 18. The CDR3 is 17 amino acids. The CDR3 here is CASILNYRGRIRHGYTF. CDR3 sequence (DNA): TGTGCCAGCATCCTAAACTACAGGGGGCGAATTCGGCATGGCTACACCTTC.

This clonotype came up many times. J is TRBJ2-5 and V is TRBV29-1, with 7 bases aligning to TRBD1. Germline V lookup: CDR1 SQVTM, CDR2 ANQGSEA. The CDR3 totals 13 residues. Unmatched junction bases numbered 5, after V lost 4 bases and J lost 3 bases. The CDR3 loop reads CSVAPQGEETQYF. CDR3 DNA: TGCAGCGTTGCACCTCAGGGGGAAGAGACCCAGTACTTC.

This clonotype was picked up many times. The CDR3 here is CASSLRQGWEQYF. The CDR3 coding sequence is TGTGCCAGCAGCCTCAGGCAGGGGTGGGAGCAGTACTTC. The genes are TRBV28 and TRBJ2-7; D might be TRBD1 (6 bases). The CDR3 runs to 13 residues. The germline V gene encodes CDR1 MDHEN and CDR2 SYDVKM. V was pared by 6 bases and J by 7 bases, with 16 bases between.

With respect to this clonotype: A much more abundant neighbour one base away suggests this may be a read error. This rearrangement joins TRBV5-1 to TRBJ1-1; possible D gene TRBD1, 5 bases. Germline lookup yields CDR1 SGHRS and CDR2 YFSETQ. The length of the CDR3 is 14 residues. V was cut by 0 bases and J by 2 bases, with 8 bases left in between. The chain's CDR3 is CASSLETDNTEAFF. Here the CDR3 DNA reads TGCGCCAGCAGCTTGGAGACAGATAACACTGAAGCTTTCTTT.

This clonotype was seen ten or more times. DNA of the CDR3: TGTGCCAGCAGTTTACCCGACAGGGGGGGATCACCCCTCCACTTT. It specifies CASSLPDRGGSPLHF. The chain is built from TRBV28 and TRBJ1-6; TRBD1 matches 9 bases. CDR1 is MDHEN, CDR2 SYDVKM, per germline. J lost 10 bases, V lost 2 bases, and 6 bases had no gene match. There are 15 residues in the CDR3.

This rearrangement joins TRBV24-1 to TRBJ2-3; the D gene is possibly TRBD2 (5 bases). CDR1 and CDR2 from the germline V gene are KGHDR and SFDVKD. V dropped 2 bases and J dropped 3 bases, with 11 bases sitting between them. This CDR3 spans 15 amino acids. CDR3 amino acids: CATSDSRLATDTQYF. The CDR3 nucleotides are TGTGCCACCAGTGATTCTCGGCTAGCAACAGATACGCAGTATTTT.

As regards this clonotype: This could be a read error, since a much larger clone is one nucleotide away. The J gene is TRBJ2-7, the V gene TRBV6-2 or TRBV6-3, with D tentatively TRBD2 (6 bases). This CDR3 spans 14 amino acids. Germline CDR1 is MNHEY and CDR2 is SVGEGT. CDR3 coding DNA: TGTGCCAGCAGTGAAAAGGAGGGCTCCTACGAGCAGTGCTTC. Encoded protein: CASSEKEGSYEQCF.

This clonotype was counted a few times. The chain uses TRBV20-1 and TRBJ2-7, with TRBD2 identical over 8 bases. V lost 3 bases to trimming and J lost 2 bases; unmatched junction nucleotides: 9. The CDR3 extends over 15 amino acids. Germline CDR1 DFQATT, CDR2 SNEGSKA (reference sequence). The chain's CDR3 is CSASTPSGRAYEQYF. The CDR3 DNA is TGCAGTGCTAGTACCCCTAGCGGGCGCGCCTACGAGCAGTACTTC.

The CDR3 sequence: CASSLGLAGGYNEQFF. The CDR3 DNA reads TGTGCCAGCAGCTTGGGACTAGCGGGAGGGTATAATGAGCAGTTCTTC. This chain connects TRBV7-8 to TRBJ2-1; 16 nucleotides agree with TRBD2. Trimming cost V 3 bases and J 7 bases; bases outside gene matches: 3. CDR1 SGHVS and CDR2 FQNEAQ come from the germline V gene. The CDR3 consists of 16 residues.

CDR3 nucleotides: TGTGCCAGCAGCCGGCAACCAAATGAAAAACTGTTTTTT. Its translation is CASSRQPNEKLFF. The V and J genes are TRBV11-1 and TRBJ1-4; D not resolved. Trimming took off 5 bases at V and 5 bases at J, with 9 bases between the two ends. The CDR3 has 13 residues. Per the germline V gene, CDR1 is SGHAT and CDR2 is FQDESV (reference sequence).

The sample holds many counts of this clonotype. CDR3 nucleotides: TGTGCCAGCAACGGGGGTAGGAATGGCTACACCTTC. Protein product: CASNGGRNGYTF. The V and J genes are TRBV6-1 and TRBJ1-2; D is perhaps TRBD1 (5 bases). The germline V and J ends were trimmed by 7 bases and 6 bases, with 12 bases remaining between them. CDR1 MNHNS and CDR2 SASEGT come from the germline V gene. The CDR3 contains 12 residues.

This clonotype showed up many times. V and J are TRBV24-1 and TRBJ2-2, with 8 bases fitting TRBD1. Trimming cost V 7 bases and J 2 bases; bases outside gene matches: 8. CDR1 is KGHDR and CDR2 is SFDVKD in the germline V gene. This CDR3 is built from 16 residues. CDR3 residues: CATSWTGRGNTGELFF. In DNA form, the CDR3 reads TGTGCCACCAGCTGGACAGGGAGAGGTAACACCGGGGAGCTGTTTTTT.

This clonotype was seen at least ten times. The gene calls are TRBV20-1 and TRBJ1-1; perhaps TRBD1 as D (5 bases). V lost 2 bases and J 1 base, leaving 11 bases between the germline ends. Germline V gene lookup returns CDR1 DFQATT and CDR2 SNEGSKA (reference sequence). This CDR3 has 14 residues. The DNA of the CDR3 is TGCAGTGCTAGACAAGACAGCCAGAACACTGAAGCTTTCTTT. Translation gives CSARQDSQNTEAFF.

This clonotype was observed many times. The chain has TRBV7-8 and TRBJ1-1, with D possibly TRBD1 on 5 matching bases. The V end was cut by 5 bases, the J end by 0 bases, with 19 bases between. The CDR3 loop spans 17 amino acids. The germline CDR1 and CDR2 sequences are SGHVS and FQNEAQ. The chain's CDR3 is CASSAGTALGMNTEAFF. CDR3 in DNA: TGTGCCAGCAGCGCCGGGACGGCCCTCGGCATGAACACTGAAGCTTTCTTT.

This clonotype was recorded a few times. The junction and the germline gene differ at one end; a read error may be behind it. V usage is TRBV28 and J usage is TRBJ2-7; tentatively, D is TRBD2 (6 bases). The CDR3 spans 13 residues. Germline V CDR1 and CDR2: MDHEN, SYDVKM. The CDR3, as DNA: TGTGCCAGCAGTTTGGGGAGGACCTACGAGCAGTGCTTC. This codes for CASSLGRTYEQCF.

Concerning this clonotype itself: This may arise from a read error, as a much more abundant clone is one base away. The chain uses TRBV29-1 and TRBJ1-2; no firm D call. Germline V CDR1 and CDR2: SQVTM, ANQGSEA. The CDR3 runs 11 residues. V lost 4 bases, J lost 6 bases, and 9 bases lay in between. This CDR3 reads CSVVWGNGYTF. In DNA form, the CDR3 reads TGCAGCGTTGTGTGGGGTAATGGCTACACCTTC.

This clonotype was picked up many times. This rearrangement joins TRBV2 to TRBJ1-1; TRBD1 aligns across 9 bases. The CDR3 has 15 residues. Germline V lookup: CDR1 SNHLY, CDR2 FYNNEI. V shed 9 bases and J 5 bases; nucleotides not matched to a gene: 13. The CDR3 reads CARTGTGIRGTEAFF. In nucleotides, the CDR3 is TGTGCCAGGACCGGGACAGGGATCAGGGGGACTGAAGCTTTCTTT. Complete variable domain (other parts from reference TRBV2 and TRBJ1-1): EPEVTQTPSHQVTQMGQEVILRCVPISNHLYFYWYRQILGQKVEFLVSFYNNEISEKSEIFDDQFSVERPDGSNFTLKIRSTKLEDSAMYFCARTGTGIRGTEAFFGQGTRLTVV.

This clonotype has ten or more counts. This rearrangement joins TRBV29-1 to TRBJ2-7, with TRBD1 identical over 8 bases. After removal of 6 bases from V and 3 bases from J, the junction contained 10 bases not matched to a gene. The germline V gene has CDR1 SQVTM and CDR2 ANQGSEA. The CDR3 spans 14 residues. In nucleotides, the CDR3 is TGCAGCGTCAAAGGGGGACAGGTTTACTACGAGCAGTACTTC. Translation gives CSVKGGQVYYEQYF.

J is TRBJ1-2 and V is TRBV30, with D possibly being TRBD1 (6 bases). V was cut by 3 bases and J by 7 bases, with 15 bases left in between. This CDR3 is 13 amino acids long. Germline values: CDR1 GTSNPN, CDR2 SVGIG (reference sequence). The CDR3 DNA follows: TGTGCCTGGAGCGAATACCAGGGGAGTGGCTACACCTTC. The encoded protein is CAWSEYQGSGYTF.

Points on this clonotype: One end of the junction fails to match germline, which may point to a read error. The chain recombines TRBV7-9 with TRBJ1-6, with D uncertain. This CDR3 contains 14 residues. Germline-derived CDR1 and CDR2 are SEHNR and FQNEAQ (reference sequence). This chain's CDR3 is CASSLVSDNSPLHF. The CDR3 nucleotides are TGTGCCAGTAGCTTAGTCAGTGACAATTCACCCCTCCACTTT.

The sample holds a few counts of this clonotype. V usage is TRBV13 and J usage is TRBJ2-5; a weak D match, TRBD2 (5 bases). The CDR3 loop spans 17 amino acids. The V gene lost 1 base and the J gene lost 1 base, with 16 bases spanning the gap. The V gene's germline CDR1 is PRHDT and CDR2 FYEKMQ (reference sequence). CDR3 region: CASSLAPGWGIQETQYF. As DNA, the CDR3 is TGTGCCAGCAGCTTAGCGCCGGGGTGGGGTATCCAAGAGACCCAGTACTTC.

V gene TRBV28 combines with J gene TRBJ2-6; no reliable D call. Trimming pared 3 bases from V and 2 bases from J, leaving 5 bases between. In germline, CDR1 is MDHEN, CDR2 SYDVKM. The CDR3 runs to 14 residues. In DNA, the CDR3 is TGTGCCAGCAGTTTTGATGCTGGGGCCAACGTCCTGACTTTC. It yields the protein CASSFDAGANVLTF.

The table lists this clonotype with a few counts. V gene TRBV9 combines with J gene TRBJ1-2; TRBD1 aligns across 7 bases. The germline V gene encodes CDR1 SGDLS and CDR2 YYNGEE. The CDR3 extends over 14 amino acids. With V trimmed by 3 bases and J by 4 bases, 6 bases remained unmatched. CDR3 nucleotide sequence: TGTGCCAGCAGCGGCGAGGGACAGCCCTATGGCTACACCTTC. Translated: CASSGEGQPYGYTF.

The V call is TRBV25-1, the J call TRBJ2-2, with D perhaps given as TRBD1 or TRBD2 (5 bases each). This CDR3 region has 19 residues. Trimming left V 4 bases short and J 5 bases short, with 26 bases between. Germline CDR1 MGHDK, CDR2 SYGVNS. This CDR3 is CASSGPREDGTRLTGELFF. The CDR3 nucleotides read TGTGCCAGCAGTGGGCCTAGGGAAGACGGGACGCGGCTTACCGGGGAGCTGTTTTTT.